This entry lists 5 T cell receptor beta chains sequenced from one sample in a study of T cells in Graves' hyperthyroidism and ophthalmopathy. TCR beta CDR3 regions were amplified from RNA. HTBI primers were employed in a first-round RT-PCR of the TCR CDR3. TCRdb reanalysed the multiplex PCR reads using MiXCR and keeps one entry per CDR3 protein. Here the sample spans 600,000 to 750,000 distinct CDR3 sequences, 17% being singletons. Material for sequencing was blood. The receptors were gathered from a man aged 45-65 years with Graves' hyperthyroidism.

This clonotype appeared many times. The J gene is TRBJ2-1, the V gene TRBV6-1, with no clear D. V was clipped by 3 bases and J by 4 bases, with 7 bases between them. Germline loops: CDR1 MNHNS, CDR2 SASEGT. CDR3 length equals 13 residues. CDR3 DNA: TGTGCCAGCAGTGACGACGGTTACAATGAGCAGTTCTTC. It specifies CASSDDGYNEQFF.

This clonotype showed up just a few times. A much more abundant neighbour one base away suggests this may be a read error. The chain employs TRBV27 and TRBJ2-7; 12 positions match TRBD2. From germline, CDR1 is MNHEY and CDR2 SMNVEV (reference sequence). The CDR3 extends over 15 amino acids. CDR3 bases: TGTGCCAGCAGTTTCGGACTAGCGGGGTCCTACGGGCAGTACTTC. Translated, it gives CASSFGLAGSYGQYF.

This clonotype was found many times. V and J are TRBV11-2 and TRBJ2-5, with 7 bases matching TRBD1. The CDR3 has 15 amino acids. Germline CDR1 SGHAT, CDR2 FQNNGV. Losses at the gene ends were 5 bases for V and 4 bases for J; bases not matched to a gene: 10. The CDR3 protein is CASSHGPGGTETQYF. CDR3 coding DNA: TGTGCCAGCAGCCACGGTCCAGGGGGAACAGAGACCCAGTACTTC.

This clonotype appeared a few times. This chain connects TRBV5-4 to TRBJ2-1; 7 bases agree with TRBD1. The J segment lost 0 bases and the V segment lost 3 bases, leaving 9 bases of the junction unmatched. The CDR3 contains 17 residues. In germline, CDR1 is SGHNT, CDR2 YYREEE (reference sequence). The CDR3 DNA follows: TGTGCCAGCAGCTCGAATGAGGGGGCCCCCTCCTACAATGAGCAGTTCTTC. It is translated as CASSSNEGAPSYNEQFF. The full variable domain, completed using reference TRBV5-4 and TRBJ2-1, is ETGVTQSPTHLIKTRGQQVTLRCSSQSGHNTVSWYQQALGQGPQFIFQYYREEENGRGNFPPRFSGLQFPNYSSELNVNALELDDSALYLCASSSNEGAPSYNEQFFGPGTRLTVL.

This clonotype was detected ten times or more. This sequence joins TRBV28 and TRBJ2-3; possible D gene TRBD2, 6 bases. From germline, CDR1 is MDHEN and CDR2 SYDVKM. The V end lost 6 bases, the J end lost 6 bases, and 19 bases lay between the germline ends. The CDR3 spans 15 residues. In DNA form, the CDR3 reads TGTGCCAGCAGGGCCGGGGGAGGTCCGGGGGATACGCAGTATTTT. Residues: CASRAGGGPGDTQYF.